Listed here are 9 T cell receptor beta chains from one sample, sequenced in a study of cytomegalovirus exposure and HLA in healthy donors (dated by TCRdb to 2016 to 2017). The protocol used for the library was the immunoSEQ multiplex PCR assay. For the multiplex PCR, a mixture combining 60 forward primers for TCR Vbeta segments and 13 reverse primers for TCR Jbeta segments was used. TCRdb limited this immuneACCESS table to in-frame rearrangements with V and J called. A share of clones is missing; checked studies link under half to unresolved V genes, and the rest is unexplained. This sample's records show around 140,000 clones. In total, the top ten clones hold about 1.4% of the sample. The material sequenced was PBMCs. The receptor source for this set is a woman in her thirties or forties in good health and CMV-seronegative.

The chain links TRBV9 to TRBJ1-1; D is uncertain. CDR3 length: 15 amino acids. The V gene's germline CDR1 is SGDLS and CDR2 YYNGEE. The V and J ends lost 0 bases and 4 bases respectively, with 13 bases between them. The CDR3 sequence: CASSVDMAVVTEAFF. The CDR3 DNA follows: TGTGCCAGCAGCGTAGATATGGCGGTTGTCACTGAAGCTTTCTTT.

V is TRBV2 and J is TRBJ2-1; 9 bases fit TRBD1. CDR3 length: 14 residues. The V gene end was trimmed by 10 bases and the J gene end by 4 bases; junction bases not matched to a gene: 8. The germline V gene encodes CDR1 SNHLY and CDR2 FYNNEI. The CDR3 spells CATTRDRAYNEQFF. The DNA for the CDR3 is TGTGCCACCACTCGGGACAGGGCATACAATGAGCAGTTCTTC.

CDR3 DNA: TGTGCCAGCAGCCGGAACAACGGACAGGGGACGGAGACCCAGTACTTC. Protein: CASSRNNGQGTETQYF. The chain carries TRBV7-2 and TRBJ2-5; 9 bases line up with TRBD1. The CDR3 sequence is 16 residues long. V was pared by 5 bases and J by 5 bases, with 12 bases of the junction left unmatched. CDR1 is SGHTA and CDR2 is FQGNSA in the germline V gene.

The chain couples TRBV7-2 to TRBJ2-3; TRBD1 aligns across 7 bases. V shed 4 bases, J shed 1 base, and the junction held 5 bases outside the gene matches. The CDR3 totals 15 residues. The germline gives CDR1 SGHTA, CDR2 FQGNSA. This CDR3 is CASSSYRGGTDTQYF. The CDR3 region has the DNA TGTGCCAGCAGCTCCTACAGGGGTGGCACAGATACGCAGTATTTT. The full variable domain, in which reference TRBV7-2 and TRBJ2-3 provide the parts outside the CDR3, is GAGVSQSPSNKVTEKGKDVELRCDPISGHTALYWYRQSLGQGLEFLIYFQGNSAPDKSGLPSDRFSAERTGGSVSTLTIQRTQQEDSAVYLCASSSYRGGTDTQYFGPGTRLTVL.

The chain carries TRBV5-1 and TRBJ1-2; 7 positions agree with TRBD1. Per the germline V gene, CDR1 is SGHRS and CDR2 is YFSETQ. The CDR3 length is 15 residues. Trimming removed 2 bases from V and 3 bases from J; junction bases left unmatched: 7. The CDR3 DNA follows: TGCGCCAGCAGCTTATACAAAGGGGGCGACTATGGCTACACCTTC. Translated, it gives CASSLYKGGDYGYTF.

V and J are TRBV12-5 and TRBJ2-2, with D perhaps TRBD2 (5 bases). The V gene's germline CDR1 is LGHNT and CDR2 FRNRAP. V gave up 4 bases and J gave up 2 bases, with 17 bases separating them. The CDR3 is 17 amino acids. The DNA for the CDR3 is TGTGCTAGTGGTTCCAGCAATTGGGGAGCAAACACCGGGGAGCTGTTTTTT. Its protein product is CASGSSNWGANTGELFF.

The chain combines TRBV6-5 with TRBJ2-7, with 8 bases matching TRBD1. This CDR3 is 15 amino acids long. Germline V gene lookup returns CDR1 MNHEY and CDR2 SVGAGI. The trim removed 4 bases at V and 4 bases at J, leaving 9 bases unmatched. The CDR3, as DNA: TGTGCCAGCAGTTCACCCTGGACAGGGAATTACGAGCAGTACTTC. Its protein is CASSSPWTGNYEQYF.

V is TRBV29-1 and J is TRBJ1-2; a possible D gene is TRBD1 (6 bases). The CDR3 runs to 14 residues. Trimming stripped 0 bases from V and 7 bases from J, with 15 bases between. Germline assignment: CDR1 SQVTM and CDR2 ANQGSEA. The CDR3 DNA reads TGCAGCGTTGAAGATCGGGGGGGGCAGGGTGGCTACACCTTC. This gives the protein CSVEDRGGQGGYTF.

This chain connects TRBV6-6 to TRBJ2-7; 7 nucleotides agree with TRBD1. The germline V gene has CDR1 MNHNY and CDR2 SVGAGI (reference sequence). Trimming at V came to 5 bases and at J to 0 bases, leaving 10 bases not matched to a gene. This CDR3 spans 16 amino acids. CDR3 coding DNA: TGTGCCAGCAGTACACGCCATGCAGGGGGCTCCTACGAGCAGTACTTC. Its protein is CASSTRHAGGSYEQYF.